This T cell receptor beta chain came from a study of blood T cell repertoires in COVID-19. Study details: T cells, B-cell-depleted T cells, or PBMCs provided the cDNA or gDNA that served as material.

V lost 2 bases and J 4 bases, leaving 14 bases between the germline ends. The CDR3 loop spans 16 amino acids. Germline V gene data show CDR1 as SGHTA and CDR2 as FQGNSA. Clones were sequenced by immunoSEQ multiplex PCR, and TCRdb holds only the in-frame ones, with some missing. The sample records over 300,000 clones, almost 90% being singletons. The sequencing input was peripheral blood. The J gene is TRBJ2-2, the V gene TRBV7-2; D remains ambiguous. This sequence originates from a man younger than 35 with active or convalescent COVID-19. For the CDR3, the DNA is TGTGCCAGCAGCTTAAGGCTAGTCTTATCCACCGGGGAGCTGTTTTTT. This translates into CASSLRLVLSTGELFF.